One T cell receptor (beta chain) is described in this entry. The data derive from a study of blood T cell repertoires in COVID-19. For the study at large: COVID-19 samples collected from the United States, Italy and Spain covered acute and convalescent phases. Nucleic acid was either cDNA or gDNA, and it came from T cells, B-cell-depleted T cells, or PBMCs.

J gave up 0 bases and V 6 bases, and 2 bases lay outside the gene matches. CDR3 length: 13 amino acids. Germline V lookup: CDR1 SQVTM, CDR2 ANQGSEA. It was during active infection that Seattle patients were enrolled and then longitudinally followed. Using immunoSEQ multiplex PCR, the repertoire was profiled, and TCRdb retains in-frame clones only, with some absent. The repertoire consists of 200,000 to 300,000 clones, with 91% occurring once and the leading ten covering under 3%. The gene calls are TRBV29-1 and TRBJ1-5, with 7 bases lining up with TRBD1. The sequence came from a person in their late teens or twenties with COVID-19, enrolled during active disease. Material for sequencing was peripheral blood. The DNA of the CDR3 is TGCAGCGTACAGGGGAGTAGCAATCAGCCCCAGCATTTT. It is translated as CSVQGSSNQPQHF.